A selection of T cell receptor beta chains follows, all from one sample in a study of response to subunit inactivated influenza vaccine. TCRdb used MiXCR to reprocess the RT-PCR reads, holding one entry per CDR3 protein. The data contain about 500,000 distinct CDR3 sequences, more than 7% of them singletons. The material sequenced was PBMCs from blood, taken roughly 24 months after vaccination. These receptors all stem from a man aged 45 to 75 who received an inactivated influenza vaccine. The CDR3 runs from the conserved cysteine through the conserved F or W. D genes are given only for firm matches. Clone size appears in some rows only: once, few, many, or a class for an expanded clone.

CDR3nt: TGTGCCACCTCGGATTCTAACAGGGCAAAACTGTTTTTT; CDR3aa: CATSDSNRAKLFF; j_gene: TRBJ1-4; v_gene: TRBV28; d_gene: -; abundance: many
CDR3nt: TGTGCCAGCAGCTCGGGACAGGGGATAAGAGCTGAAGCTTTCTTT; CDR3aa: CASSSGQGIRAEAFF; j_gene: TRBJ1-1; v_gene: TRBV5-6; d_gene: TRBD1; abundance: many
CDR3nt: TGCAGTGCTAGAGGAACACAGGGGTGGGAGCAGTTCTTC; CDR3aa: CSARGTQGWEQFF; j_gene: TRBJ2-1; v_gene: TRBV20-1; d_gene: TRBD1; abundance: many
CDR3nt: TGTGCCAGCAGCGGGGGACAGGGTTCGCAGTACTTC; CDR3aa: CASSGGQGSQYF; j_gene: TRBJ2-7; v_gene: TRBV7-8; d_gene: TRBD1; abundance: -
CDR3nt: TGTGCCAGCAGTTTATCGCCGGGACTAGCGGGAGTGGGAGAGCAGTTCTTC; CDR3aa: CASSLSPGLAGVGEQFF; j_gene: TRBJ2-1; v_gene: TRBV12-3/TRBV12-4; d_gene: TRBD2; abundance: few
CDR3nt: TGCAGTGCTCTACTCGGGGGGGGACAGTCCTACGAGCAGTACTTC; CDR3aa: CSALLGGGQSYEQYF; j_gene: TRBJ2-7; v_gene: TRBV20-1; d_gene: -; abundance: few
CDR3nt: TGCGCCAGCAGCCAAGGTTGGGCGAGCGGGAGGGCCCAAGAGACCCAGTACTTC; CDR3aa: CASSQGWASGRAQETQYF; j_gene: TRBJ2-5; v_gene: TRBV4-1; d_gene: TRBD2; abundance: -
CDR3nt: TGCGCCAGCAGCCCAGGACTAGCGGGAGACACCTACAATGAGCAGTTCTTC; CDR3aa: CASSPGLAGDTYNEQFF; j_gene: TRBJ2-1; v_gene: TRBV5-1; d_gene: TRBD2; abundance: few
CDR3nt: TGTGCCAGCAGCCCACCTAGACTTGTGAGGTGGACTGAAGCTTTCTTT; CDR3aa: CASSPPRLVRWTEAFF; j_gene: TRBJ1-1; v_gene: TRBV7-8; d_gene: -; abundance: few
CDR3nt: TGTGCCAGCAGTTCGATTGGGGAAAAACTGTTTTTT; CDR3aa: CASSSIGEKLFF; j_gene: TRBJ1-4; v_gene: TRBV7-9; d_gene: -; abundance: many
CDR3nt: TGTGCCAGCAGCCGCCCCCCGGGTCGTAATGAGCAGTTCTTC; CDR3aa: CASSRPPGRNEQFF; j_gene: TRBJ2-1; v_gene: TRBV7-2; d_gene: -; abundance: few
CDR3nt: TGTGCCAGCTCACCAGCCGGGACTACTGAGCAGTTCTTC; CDR3aa: CASSPAGTTEQFF; j_gene: TRBJ2-1; v_gene: TRBV18; d_gene: TRBD2; abundance: few
CDR3nt: TGCGCCAGCAGACGGGACCCGAATGAAAAACTGTTTTTT; CDR3aa: CASRRDPNEKLFF; j_gene: TRBJ1-4; v_gene: TRBV5-1; d_gene: -; abundance: many
CDR3nt: TGCGCCAGCAGCATAGAGGCCGAAGGCTACGAGCAGTACTTC; CDR3aa: CASSIEAEGYEQYF; j_gene: TRBJ2-7; v_gene: TRBV5-1; d_gene: -; abundance: -
CDR3nt: TGCGCCAGCAGTGAGCTACAGGGAGACGAGCAGTACTTC; CDR3aa: CASSELQGDEQYF; j_gene: TRBJ2-7; v_gene: TRBV10-2; d_gene: -; abundance: -
CDR3nt: TGCGCCAGCAGCCAAGAATTAGCCCGGTCCTACAATGAGCAGTTCTTC; CDR3aa: CASSQELARSYNEQFF; j_gene: TRBJ2-1; v_gene: TRBV4-3; d_gene: -; abundance: many
CDR3nt: TGTGCCAGCAGCTTGGACCGCGCAGTTAATAATGAAAAACTGTTTTTT; CDR3aa: CASSLDRAVNNEKLFF; j_gene: TRBJ1-4; v_gene: TRBV5-6; d_gene: -; abundance: many
CDR3nt: TGTGCCAGCAGTTTATCGGTCCGGCTCGGGGGCTACGAGCAGTACTTC; CDR3aa: CASSLSVRLGGYEQYF; j_gene: TRBJ2-7; v_gene: TRBV27; d_gene: -; abundance: many
CDR3nt: TGCAGTGCTGCGGCAAGCGGGACTCGCTACGAGCAGTACTTC; CDR3aa: CSAAASGTRYEQYF; j_gene: TRBJ2-7; v_gene: TRBV20-1; d_gene: TRBD2; abundance: -
CDR3nt: TGTGCCAGCAGCCCAGGTGGACAGGGGGCTGTGGGCTACACCTTC; CDR3aa: CASSPGGQGAVGYTF; j_gene: TRBJ1-2; v_gene: TRBV12-3/TRBV12-4; d_gene: TRBD1; abundance: many
CDR3nt: TGTGCCAGCAGTTTAGGTGCAGGGGAGTGGGAGACCCAGTACTTC; CDR3aa: CASSLGAGEWETQYF; j_gene: TRBJ2-5; v_gene: TRBV12-3/TRBV12-4; d_gene: -; abundance: many
CDR3nt: TGTGCCAGCAGCTTAACGGGCACTAGCGGGAGCCATACCCCTAGCACAGATACGCAGTATTTT; CDR3aa: CASSLTGTSGSHTPSTDTQYF; j_gene: TRBJ2-3; v_gene: TRBV7-3; d_gene: TRBD2; abundance: few
CDR3nt: TGCTGTGCTAGAGATTGGGTGTCAGGGGTGTCCAATGAGCAGTTCTTC; CDR3aa: CCARDWVSGVSNEQFF; j_gene: TRBJ2-1; v_gene: TRBV20-1; d_gene: -; abundance: -
CDR3nt: TGTGCCAGCAGTTCCCGGGACGGACATGTCGAGCAGTACTTC; CDR3aa: CASSSRDGHVEQYF; j_gene: TRBJ2-7; v_gene: TRBV6-5; d_gene: -; abundance: many
CDR3nt: TGCAGTGCCCGACTTCCGGGTTCTGAGGGGACCCAGTACTTC; CDR3aa: CSARLPGSEGTQYF; j_gene: TRBJ2-5; v_gene: TRBV20-1; d_gene: -; abundance: -
CDR3nt: TGTGCCTGGAGTGTACTGCACGTAATTTCACCCCTCCACTTT; CDR3aa: CAWSVLHVISPLHF; j_gene: TRBJ1-6; v_gene: TRBV30; d_gene: -; abundance: -
CDR3nt: TGTGCCAGCAGCTTGAAGTCTTTCGCGGGAGGGTCCGAGCACACAGATACGCAGTATTTT; CDR3aa: CASSLKSFAGGSEHTDTQYF; j_gene: TRBJ2-3; v_gene: TRBV11-2; d_gene: TRBD2; abundance: few
CDR3nt: TGTGCCACCAGCAGAGATTTCCCGGACAGGAAAATCTTTAGCAATCAGCCCCAGCATTTT; CDR3aa: CATSRDFPDRKIFSNQPQHF; j_gene: TRBJ1-5; v_gene: TRBV15; d_gene: TRBD1; abundance: -
CDR3nt: TGTGCCAGCAGTTACTCGGTTGGACTAGCGATTACGCAGTATTTT; CDR3aa: CASSYSVGLAITQYF; j_gene: TRBJ2-3; v_gene: TRBV6-2/TRBV6-3; d_gene: TRBD2; abundance: -
CDR3nt: TGTGCCAGCAGCGCCGGGACAATGAACACTGAAGCTTTCTTT; CDR3aa: CASSAGTMNTEAFF; j_gene: TRBJ1-1; v_gene: TRBV5-5; d_gene: -; abundance: -
CDR3nt: TGTGCCAGCAGTCTCTCTCAGGGGACTGGGGCCAACGTCCTGACTTTC; CDR3aa: CASSLSQGTGANVLTF; j_gene: TRBJ2-6; v_gene: TRBV7-7; d_gene: -; abundance: -
CDR3nt: TGCAGTGCCCCAAGGGGGGCAGATACGCAGTATTTT; CDR3aa: CSAPRGADTQYF; j_gene: TRBJ2-3; v_gene: TRBV20-1; d_gene: -; abundance: many
CDR3nt: TGCAGCGTGGGGGGAAATCGAAATCAGCCCCAGCATTTT; CDR3aa: CSVGGNRNQPQHF; j_gene: TRBJ1-5; v_gene: TRBV29-1; d_gene: -; abundance: few
CDR3nt: TGTGCCAGCAGTTATTGGGGACAGGGTACTTTGAACACTGAAGCTTTCTTT; CDR3aa: CASSYWGQGTLNTEAFF; j_gene: TRBJ1-1; v_gene: TRBV6-5; d_gene: TRBD1; abundance: -
CDR3nt: TGTGCCAGCAGTCCCCTACAGGGGTTAAACACTGAAGCTTTCTTT; CDR3aa: CASSPLQGLNTEAFF; j_gene: TRBJ1-1; v_gene: TRBV12-3/TRBV12-4; d_gene: TRBD1; abundance: many
CDR3nt: TGTGCCAGCAGCGTAGACGCCGCGGGTACCTACGAGCAGTACTTC; CDR3aa: CASSVDAAGTYEQYF; j_gene: TRBJ2-7; v_gene: TRBV9; d_gene: -; abundance: -
CDR3nt: TGCGCCAGCAGCCAGAGCCCCCTTATGAACACTGAAGCTTTCTTT; CDR3aa: CASSQSPLMNTEAFF; j_gene: TRBJ1-1; v_gene: TRBV4-3; d_gene: -; abundance: few
CDR3nt: TGTGCCAGCAGTTACGTGGGGATCCAAGAGACCCAGTACTTC; CDR3aa: CASSYVGIQETQYF; j_gene: TRBJ2-5; v_gene: TRBV6-2/TRBV6-3; d_gene: -; abundance: -
CDR3nt: TGCAGTGCTAGGAACAGCAAGAAGGGTAGTGTTAATGAGCAGTTCTTC; CDR3aa: CSARNSKKGSVNEQFF; j_gene: TRBJ2-1; v_gene: TRBV20-1; d_gene: -; abundance: -
CDR3nt: TGTGCCATCGGAGCAGGGACAACCACCTACGAGCAGTACTTC; CDR3aa: CAIGAGTTTYEQYF; j_gene: TRBJ2-7; v_gene: TRBV10-3; d_gene: -; abundance: many
CDR3nt: TGTGCCAGCAGGGACATCGCGTACCAAGAGACCCAGTACTTC; CDR3aa: CASRDIAYQETQYF; j_gene: TRBJ2-5; v_gene: TRBV6-1; d_gene: -; abundance: many
CDR3nt: TGTGCCAGCAGCTTCCCTCGGGAGGGCCCGGTGACAGATACGCAGTATTTT; CDR3aa: CASSFPREGPVTDTQYF; j_gene: TRBJ2-3; v_gene: TRBV7-8; d_gene: TRBD2; abundance: many